A selection of T cell receptor beta chains follows, all from one sample in a study of blood T cells in healthy people across ages. TCRdb fed the 5' RACE reads into MiXCR, producing one record per CDR3 protein. The table lists about 570,000 distinct CDR3 sequences, 25% to 30% of them singletons. The specimen sequenced was blood. These receptors all stem from a woman aged 70-85 years in good health. CDR3s include the opening cysteine and the closing phenylalanine or tryptophan. Each record gives: J gene, V gene, clone size, D gene, CDR3 protein, CDR3 DNA. A D gene is named only where the DNA matches it firmly. A row's size may be missing; if present it is once, few, many or a size class.

TRBJ1-3 TRBV9 - TRBD1 CASGQGAYGNTIYF TGTGCCAGCGGGCAGGGGGCTTATGGAAACACCATATATTTT
TRBJ1-2 TRBV5-1 few - CASRSTATGLQYGYTF TGCGCCAGCCGTAGCACTGCTACGGGACTCCAATATGGCTACACCTTC
TRBJ2-7 TRBV2 few TRBD1 CASRDRASYEQYF TGTGCCAGCAGGGACAGGGCTTCCTACGAGCAGTACTTC
TRBJ2-5 TRBV24-1 - - CATSAADDQETQYF TGTGCCACCAGTGCCGCAGACGATCAAGAGACCCAGTACTTC
TRBJ2-1 TRBV27 few - CASSLGGGAWNEQFF TGTGCCAGCAGTTTAGGTGGGGGGGCCTGGAATGAGCAGTTCTTC
TRBJ1-3 TRBV5-1 few - CASSLSPEGNTIYF TGCGCCAGCAGCTTGAGTCCGGAAGGAAACACCATATATTTT
TRBJ1-1 TRBV9 - - CASSVEALNTEAFF TGTGCCAGCAGCGTAGAGGCGCTGAACACTGAAGCTTTCTTT
TRBJ2-7 TRBV4-1 once - CASSQDLAGSTYEQYF TGCGCCAGCAGCCAGGACCTAGCCGGGAGTACCTACGAGCAGTACTTC
TRBJ1-2 TRBV20-1 - - CSARAGVGHGYTF TGCAGTGCTAGGGCCGGAGTTGGGCATGGCTACACCTTC
TRBJ1-2 TRBV6-4 once TRBD1 CASRETGSDGYTF TGTGCCAGCAGGGAGACAGGGAGCGACGGCTACACCTTC
TRBJ2-5 TRBV7-2 - TRBD2 CASSLGGTSRETQYF TGTGCCAGCAGCTTAGGCGGGACTAGTCGGGAGACCCAGTACTTC
TRBJ1-1 TRBV20-1 - - CSARDPRIRGEAFF TGCAGTGCTAGAGATCCGCGAATTAGGGGAGAGGCTTTCTTT
TRBJ2-7 TRBV20-1 - TRBD2 CSARGGGTYYEQYF TGCAGTGCTAGAGGGGGAGGGACCTACTACGAGCAGTACTTC
TRBJ2-1 TRBV5-5 few - CASSGGGFQRNEQFF TGTGCCAGCAGCGGGGGAGGCTTCCAGAGGAATGAGCAGTTCTTC
TRBJ1-1 TRBV5-6 - TRBD1 CASSLRGTGSEAFF TGTGCCAGCAGCTTGCGTGGGACAGGGTCTGAAGCTTTCTTT
TRBJ1-4 TRBV5-1 - TRBD1 CASSSRGPGQGAISTNEKLFF TGCGCCAGCAGCTCCCGGGGACCGGGACAGGGGGCGATTTCAACTAATGAAAAACTGTTTTTT
TRBJ2-7 TRBV6-1 - - CASSVQQSIAYEQYF TGTGCCAGCAGCGTCCAACAGTCTATTGCCTACGAGCAGTACTTC
TRBJ1-2 TRBV10-3 - - CAISDGGGYGYTF TGTGCCATCAGCGATGGCGGGGGCTATGGCTACACCTTC
TRBJ1-1 TRBV2 few - CASTTRGLNTEAFF TGTGCCAGCACTACCAGGGGACTGAACACTGAAGCTTTCTTT
TRBJ2-3 TRBV11-2 - - CASSFYGGGDTQYF TGTGCCAGCAGCTTTTACGGGGGCGGGGATACGCAGTATTTT